What follows are 24 T cell receptor beta chains derived from one specimen sequenced in a study of blood T cells in healthy people across ages (dated by TCRdb to between 2015 and 2016). The method behind the library was 5' RACE. The sequencer was an Illumina HiSeq 2500. A second PCR of roughly 6 to 11 cycles was performed with a sample-barcoded 5' primer and a J-beta primer mix. TCRdb redid the processing of the public reads, applying fastp at Q25 and MiXCR, and retained in-frame beta chains. Every entry covers one CDR3 protein and lists the most common genes and DNA from its rows. The sample table shows hundreds of thousands of distinct CDR3 sequences, and approximately 52% are seen once. The ten largest clones add up to over 40% of the sample. The sequenced material came from blood. These receptors were taken from a man aged 55 to 70 in good health.

The sample holds a few counts of this clonotype. The chain recombines TRBV12-3 or TRBV12-4 with TRBJ2-5; D perhaps matches TRBD1 (5 bases). Trimming took off 5 bases at V and 0 bases at J, with 7 bases between the two ends. CDR3 size: 13 residues. The chain's CDR3 is CASSRQNQETQYF. The CDR3 DNA is TGTGCCAGCAGTAGACAGAACCAAGAGACCCAGTACTTC.

The chain has TRBV12-3 or TRBV12-4 and TRBJ2-3; maybe TRBD2 (5 bases). V gave up 5 bases and J gave up 2 bases, with 8 bases separating them. This CDR3 comprises 13 residues. The CDR3 region is CASSRLTTDTQYF. In nucleotides, the CDR3 is TGTGCCAGCAGTCGACTAACCACAGATACGCAGTATTTT.

Only a few counts were recorded for this clonotype. The CDR3 sequence is CASSRGPSSYEQYF. Here the CDR3 DNA reads TGTGCCAGCAGCCGAGGACCCAGCTCCTACGAGCAGTACTTC. This chain links TRBV7-2 with TRBJ2-7; no clear D gene. The V and J ends lost 5 bases and 0 bases respectively, with 11 bases between them. Germline loops: CDR1 SGHTA, CDR2 FQGNSA. CDR3 size: 14 residues.

V is TRBV5-1 and J is TRBJ2-5, with 13 bases lining up with TRBD2. Trimming cost V 7 bases and J 3 bases; bases outside gene matches: 9. CDR3 length equals 16 residues. Per the germline V gene, CDR1 is SGHRS and CDR2 is YFSETQ. The CDR3 is CASQAGLAGAKETQYF. The CDR3 DNA sequence: TGCGCCAGCCAGGCCGGACTAGCGGGGGCGAAAGAGACCCAGTACTTC.

The rearrangement uses TRBV6-6 and TRBJ1-2, with D perhaps TRBD1 (6 bases). Germline V gives CDR1 MNHNY, CDR2 SVGAGI (reference sequence). Trimming cost V 2 bases and J 8 bases, with 15 bases left between them. The CDR3 has 14 residues. CDR3 amino acids: CASSYTQGSGGYTF. CDR3 in DNA: TGTGCCAGCAGTTACACCCAGGGGTCGGGCGGCTACACCTTC.

This clonotype was found many times. The chain links TRBV9 to TRBJ2-3, with 10 bases lining up with TRBD2. CDR1 SGDLS and CDR2 YYNGEE come from the germline V gene. V gave up 3 bases and J gave up 5 bases; unmatched junction bases: 3. This CDR3 is built from 14 residues. CDR3 coding DNA: TGTGCCAGCAGCGAGCGACTAGCGGGAGATACGCAGTATTTT. Translation: CASSERLAGDTQYF.

The rearrangement links TRBV20-1 to TRBJ1-2; 7 bases are a match to TRBD1. Germline trimming cut 6 bases from V and 2 bases from J; bases unmatched to any gene: 6. The CDR3 extends over 13 amino acids. From germline, CDR1 is DFQATT and CDR2 SNEGSKA (reference sequence). DNA for the CDR3: TGCAGTGCCCAGACAGGGACAAACTATGGCTACACCTTC. It translates to CSAQTGTNYGYTF.

This clonotype was counted a few times. This chain uses TRBV28 with TRBJ2-5, with D tentatively TRBD1 or TRBD2 (6 bases each). The CDR3 consists of 16 residues. V dropped 3 bases and J dropped 4 bases, with 18 bases sitting between them. CDR1 and CDR2 from the germline V gene are MDHEN and SYDVKM. The CDR3 reads CASSFSPPGAAETQYF. DNA for the CDR3: TGTGCCAGCAGTTTCTCCCCACCGGGGGCTGCAGAGACCCAGTACTTC.

The gene calls are TRBV5-1 and TRBJ2-7, with TRBD1 matching over 12 bases. CDR3 length equals 14 residues. V trimming: 3 bases; J trimming: 3 bases; junction bases outside the gene matches: 1. CDR1 SGHRS and CDR2 YFSETQ come from the germline V gene. DNA for the CDR3: TGCGCCAGCAGCTGGGACAGGGGGCTCTACGAGCAGTACTTC. Its protein is CASSWDRGLYEQYF.

This clonotype was counted ten times or more. This chain connects TRBV20-1 to TRBJ2-7; 12 bases are a match to TRBD2. Germline lookup yields CDR1 DFQATT and CDR2 SNEGSKA (reference sequence). Unmatched junction bases numbered 5, after V lost 4 bases and J lost 1 base. The CDR3 runs to 15 residues. The CDR3 nucleotides read TGCAGTGCTACAAAACTAGCGGGGGGATCCTACGAGCAGTACTTC. This codes for CSATKLAGGSYEQYF.

V is TRBV13 and J is TRBJ2-7; no definite D call. This CDR3 has 14 residues. The germline gives CDR1 PRHDT, CDR2 FYEKMQ (reference sequence). The V and J ends lost 3 bases and 2 bases respectively, with 11 bases between them. The CDR3 coding sequence is TGTGCCAGCAGCTTCGGAGTTGCGACCTACGAGCAGTACTTC. Translated: CASSFGVATYEQYF. Variable domain in full (rest from reference TRBV13 and TRBJ2-7): AAGVIQSPRHLIKEKRETATLKCYPIPRHDTVYWYQQGPGQDPQFLISFYEKMQSDKGSIPDRFSAQQFSDYHSELNMSSLELGDSALYFCASSFGVATYEQYFGPGTRLTVT.

CDR3 in amino acids: CSAPRGAGTEAFF. CDR3 DNA sequence: TGCAGTGCTCCCCGGGGGGCTGGGACTGAAGCTTTCTTT. This chain connects TRBV20-1 to TRBJ1-1, with TRBD1 as a possible D gene (6 bases). The CDR3 has 13 amino acids. Between the trimmed V and J ends, which lost 5 bases and 5 bases, there was a span of 15 bases. The germline gives CDR1 DFQATT, CDR2 SNEGSKA (reference sequence).

This clonotype has only a few counts. The CDR3 nucleotides are TGTGCCAGCAGTGTACAGGGATACACTGAAGCTTTCTTT. This codes for CASSVQGYTEAFF. The V call is TRBV27, the J call TRBJ1-1; D may be TRBD1 (6 bases). The germline CDR1 and CDR2 sequences are MNHEY and SMNVEV (reference sequence). The CDR3 is made up of 13 amino acids. V lost 5 bases, J lost 3 bases, and 10 bases lay in between.

There are a few counts of this clonotype. This sequence joins TRBV7-9 and TRBJ1-2, with a possible D match to TRBD1 (5 bases). Trimming removed 4 bases at V and 4 bases at J, with 13 bases between. The germline gives CDR1 SEHNR, CDR2 FQNEAQ (reference sequence). This CDR3 is built from 14 residues. The CDR3 sequence is CASSSRGRAYGYTF. CDR3 nucleotide sequence: TGTGCCAGCAGCTCTCGGGGACGGGCCTATGGCTACACCTTC.

A single count supports this clonotype. V is TRBV12-3 or TRBV12-4 and J is TRBJ2-7, with 11 bases matching TRBD2. The J segment lost 3 bases and the V segment lost 2 bases, leaving 3 bases of the junction unmatched. The CDR3 loop spans 15 amino acids. The chain's CDR3 is CASSLTSGSFYEQYF. The DNA of the CDR3 is TGTGCCAGCAGTTTAACTAGCGGGAGTTTCTACGAGCAGTACTTC.

The table lists this clonotype with a few counts. A read error may account for a junction end that differs from germline. The CDR3 loop reads CAISGPGTGEGEQYF. DNA of the CDR3: TGCGCCATCAGTGGGCCCGGGACAGGGGAAGGCGAGCAGTACTTC. V is TRBV10-3 and J is TRBJ2-7, with 10 positions matching TRBD1. This CDR3 region has 15 residues. Germline V lookup: CDR1 ENHRY, CDR2 SYGVKD.

This clonotype was observed a handful of times. V is TRBV10-3 and J is TRBJ2-3; either TRBD1 or TRBD2 may fit D (6 bases each). Deletions cut 9 bases from V and 2 bases from J, with 9 bases between. The CDR3 sequence is 12 residues long. The germline gives CDR1 ENHRY, CDR2 SYGVKD. CDR3 region: CAIRGDTDTQYF. The CDR3 DNA reads as TGTGCCATAAGGGGGGACACAGATACGCAGTATTTT.

This clonotype has a handful of counts. A read error may explain this, as a much larger clone is one base away. The chain is built from TRBV27 and TRBJ2-1, with D tentatively TRBD2 (5 bases). The CDR3 is made up of 13 amino acids. Trimming took 5 bases from V and 4 from J, leaving 9 bases between them. Per germline, CDR1 MNHEY and CDR2 SMNVEV (reference sequence). CDR3 bases: TGTGCCAGCAGTGTTGGACTGTACAATGAGCAGTTCTTC. This encodes CASSVGLYNEQFF.

J is TRBJ2-3 and V is TRBV29-1, with 14 bases identical to TRBD2. This CDR3 comprises 15 residues. V lost 1 base, J lost 5 bases, and 2 bases stayed unmatched. Germline values: CDR1 SQVTM, CDR2 ANQGSEA. Here the CDR3 DNA reads TGCAGCGTTGAAGCCGGGACTAGCGGGGGAGATACGCAGTATTTT. This gives the protein CSVEAGTSGGDTQYF.

This clonotype has a handful of counts. The chain couples TRBV7-2 to TRBJ1-2; D is perhaps TRBD1 (5 bases). The CDR3 has 14 amino acids. Trimming cost V 7 bases and J 12 bases, with 24 bases left between them. Germline V gene lookup returns CDR1 SGHTA and CDR2 FQGNSA. The DNA of the CDR3 is TGTGCCAGCACGAGAGAGGGATACCGGGGCGCAAACACCTTC. This sequence encodes CASTREGYRGANTF.

This clonotype has only a few counts. In nucleotides, the CDR3 is TGTGCCAGCAGCCAAGTGGAATCAACAGATACGCAGTATTTT. This gives the protein CASSQVESTDTQYF. The chain joins TRBV4-2 to TRBJ2-3; D not certain. CDR1 and CDR2 from the germline V gene are LGHNA and YNFKEQ. This CDR3 spans 14 amino acids. V was trimmed by 1 base and J by 3 bases, leaving 8 bases between them.

This chain uses TRBV11-3 with TRBJ1-1, with D possibly matching TRBD1 (6 bases). This CDR3 has 14 amino acids. V was trimmed by 5 bases and J by 1 base, leaving 11 bases between them. Germline CDR1 is SGHNT and CDR2 is YENEEA. CDR3 region: CASSQGHSNTEAFF. CDR3 coding DNA: TGTGCCAGCAGCCAGGGACACTCGAACACTGAAGCTTTCTTT.

The sample holds a few counts of this clonotype. The gene calls are TRBV7-2 and TRBJ2-3; TRBD1 aligns across 9 bases. Per the germline V gene, CDR1 is SGHTA and CDR2 is FQGNSA. Germline trimming cut 5 bases from V and 3 bases from J; bases unmatched to any gene: 9. This CDR3 has 16 amino acids. This CDR3 reads CASSPNRGRRTDTQYF. The CDR3 DNA follows: TGTGCCAGCAGCCCCAACAGGGGGCGGAGAACAGATACGCAGTATTTT. Full variable domain (outside the CDR3, taken from reference TRBV7-2 and TRBJ2-3): GAGVSQSPSNKVTEKGKDVELRCDPISGHTALYWYRQSLGQGLEFLIYFQGNSAPDKSGLPSDRFSAERTGGSVSTLTIQRTQQEDSAVYLCASSPNRGRRTDTQYFGPGTRLTVL.

This chain connects TRBV20-1 to TRBJ2-1; no reliable D call. With 5 bases removed from V and 5 bases from J, the gap between germline ends came to 7 bases. CDR3 size: 11 residues. Germline V gives CDR1 DFQATT, CDR2 SNEGSKA (reference sequence). The CDR3 loop reads CSAYTDNEQFF. The CDR3, as DNA: TGCAGTGCTTATACCGACAATGAGCAGTTCTTC.